The 9 T cell receptor beta chains below all came from one sample that was sequenced in a study of radiotherapy plus CTLA-4 blockade in lung cancer (dated by TCRdb to the late 2010s). Libraries were built with the immunoSEQ multiplex PCR assay. TCRdb obtained this table from immuneACCESS and retained in-frame rearrangements with V and J assigned. These tables miss some clones; where compared with another copy, unresolved V genes account for less than half of the shortfall, and the remainder is unexplained. Here the sample has tens of thousands of clones; more than 75% occur a single time. Jointly, the top ten make up about 2% of the sample. Sequences were derived from peripheral blood, sampled from a patient treated with radiotherapy plus ipilimumab. The receptor source for this set is a human donor with non-small cell lung cancer who had a partial response to radiotherapy plus ipilimumab.

This rearrangement joins TRBV29-1 to TRBJ1-5; no clear D gene. This CDR3 is 13 amino acids long. V shed 4 bases and J shed 1 base, with 8 bases lying between them. Germline V CDR1 and CDR2: SQVTM, ANQGSEA. The CDR3 nucleotides read TGCAGCGTTGGGCGGCAGAGCAATCAGCCCCAGCATTTT. This encodes CSVGRQSNQPQHF.

The chain's CDR3 is CASSLFPLTGNEQFF. The CDR3 DNA reads TGTGCCAGCAGCTTATTCCCCCTTACAGGCAATGAGCAGTTCTTC. The chain has TRBV11-3 and TRBJ2-1; the D gene is possibly TRBD1 (5 bases). V was cut by 2 bases and J by 6 bases, with 14 bases left in between. The germline V gene encodes CDR1 SGHNT and CDR2 YENEEA. The CDR3 runs to 15 residues.

The chain combines TRBV7-9 with TRBJ2-1; 8 positions match TRBD2. The CDR3 loop spans 18 amino acids. The germline V gene has CDR1 SEHNR and CDR2 FQNEAQ (reference sequence). With V trimmed by 1 base and J by 0 bases, 8 bases remained unmatched. Here the CDR3 reads CASSLGGAGVSSYNEQFF. DNA for the CDR3: TGTGCCAGCAGCTTAGGTGGAGCGGGAGTGAGCTCCTACAATGAGCAGTTCTTC.

The chain uses TRBV15 and TRBJ1-1; D perhaps matches TRBD1 (6 bases). Germline V CDR1 and CDR2: LNHNV, YYDKDF (reference sequence). CDR3 length equals 14 residues. V was cut by 5 bases and J by 1 base, with 11 bases left in between. The CDR3 sequence is CATSGGQWNTEAFF. CDR3 bases: TGTGCCACCAGCGGGGGACAATGGAACACTGAAGCTTTCTTT.

The chain is built from TRBV6-5 and TRBJ2-7; 7 nucleotides line up with TRBD1. Germline CDR1 and CDR2: MNHEY and SVGAGI. The CDR3 spans 14 residues. V lost 6 bases and J lost 7; bases outside the gene matches: 12. The CDR3: CASRRDSATGEQYV. In DNA form, the CDR3 reads TGTGCCAGCAGAAGGGACAGCGCTACGGGTGAGCAGTACGTC.

This clone was found a few times. The J gene is TRBJ1-3, the V gene TRBV6-6, with D perhaps TRBD1 (6 bases). This CDR3 region has 14 residues. Trimming left V 5 bases short and J 5 bases short, with 13 bases between. Germline V CDR1 and CDR2: MNHNY, SVGAGI (reference sequence). DNA of the CDR3: TGTGCCAGCAGTCTCTCCACAGGGAGAAACACCATATATTTT. Protein: CASSLSTGRNTIYF.

The chain joins TRBV4-2 to TRBJ2-5, with D perhaps matching TRBD1 (6 bases). The V end was cut by 4 bases, the J end by 5 bases, with 17 bases between. CDR3 length: 15 residues. CDR1 is LGHNA and CDR2 is YNFKEQ in the germline V gene. In DNA, the CDR3 is TGTGCCAGCAGCCGAGTCCCAGGGGCAGGGGAGACCCAGTACTTC. Encoded protein: CASSRVPGAGETQYF.

The chain carries TRBV21-1 and TRBJ1-5; no check of the table's D call, TRBD1, against the DNA was made. TRBV21-1 is a known pseudogene. The CDR3 covers 15 residues. CDR3 coding DNA: TGTGCCAGCAGCACTGGACAATCCCTGAGTCAGCCCCAGCATTTT. Translating it yields CASSTGQSLSQPQHF.

This chain joins TRBV5-4 and TRBJ1-2; D gene unclear. Trimming stripped 4 bases from V and 8 bases from J, with 15 bases between. Per the germline V gene, CDR1 is SGHNT and CDR2 is YYREEE (reference sequence). The CDR3 sequence is 13 residues long. CDR3 in amino acids: CASSLSPREGYTF. For the CDR3, the DNA is TGTGCCAGCAGCCTCTCGCCCCGGGAGGGCTACACCTTC.